The rows below give T cell receptor beta chains drawn from one sample of a study of prognosis after radiotherapy for stage I lung cancer. TCRdb called the multiplex PCR reads again in MiXCR, with one record for every CDR3 protein. This sample has about 30,000 distinct CDR3 sequences, with roughly 49% found just once. The source material was PBMCs, sampled before or after stereotactic body radiation therapy (not recorded which). The receptors come from a donor over 45 with non-small cell lung cancer. CDR3s include the opening cysteine and the closing phenylalanine or tryptophan. The D gene is left open where the match is weak. Size values are once, few and many counts, or a class for expanded clones, and some rows have none.

DNA: TGTGCCTGGACCTACACCAGGGGAGGTACGCAGTATTTT
CDR3: CAWTYTRGGTQYF
D: -
J: TRBJ2-3
V: TRBV30
size: -

DNA: TGTGCCAATAGTATAGGCAGGGTGCGATTTCAGCCCCAGCATTTT
CDR3: CANSIGRVRFQPQHF
D: -
J: TRBJ1-5
V: TRBV19
size: -

DNA: TGTGCCAGCAGCTTCCCGGGGGCACAGCCCCAGCATTTT
CDR3: CASSFPGAQPQHF
D: -
J: TRBJ1-5
V: TRBV7-8
size: many

DNA: TGTGCCAGCAGTTCAGGGACAGGGGTCTACAATGAGCAGTTCTTC
CDR3: CASSSGTGVYNEQFF
D: TRBD1
J: TRBJ2-1
V: TRBV28
size: -

DNA: TGTGTCACCAGTTACAAACGGACCCAGCAGTACTTC
CDR3: CVTSYKRTQQYF
D: -
J: TRBJ2-7
V: TRBV24-1
size: once

DNA: TGTGCCACCAGCATACCTCTCGGGCTTGCGGGAGGGCAATCCTGGGAGCTGTTTTTT
CDR3: CATSIPLGLAGGQSWELFF
D: TRBD2
J: TRBJ2-2
V: TRBV15
size: -

DNA: TGTGCCAGTAGTACGTTCCGGGAGAGGGGTTATGAGCAGTTCTTC
CDR3: CASSTFRERGYEQFF
D: -
J: TRBJ2-1
V: TRBV19
size: many

DNA: TGTGCCAGCAGCCAAGGAGACAGGGGGGAAACTGAAGCTTTCTTT
CDR3: CASSQGDRGETEAFF
D: TRBD1
J: TRBJ1-1
V: TRBV4-2
size: many

DNA: TGTGCCAGCAGTTACATCAGGGACAGGGGTCTTTACGAGCAGTACTTC
CDR3: CASSYIRDRGLYEQYF
D: TRBD1
J: TRBJ2-7
V: TRBV6-5
size: -

DNA: TGTGCCAGCAGACTATTCCCCATACCTTCCAGGTCCCTTCGTGGGGACAACGTCCTGACTTTC
CDR3: CASRLFPIPSRSLRGDNVLTF
D: -
J: TRBJ2-6
V: TRBV6-2/TRBV6-3
size: -

DNA: TGTGCCAGCAGTCTGGGACTCTCCTTCCGGGAGACCCAGTACTTC
CDR3: CASSLGLSFRETQYF
D: -
J: TRBJ2-5
V: TRBV28
size: many

DNA: TGTGCCAGCAGCTCGCAGACTAGCGGGAGGCTGGGTACGCAGTATTTT
CDR3: CASSSQTSGRLGTQYF
D: TRBD2
J: TRBJ2-3
V: TRBV7-2
size: many

DNA: TGTGCCATCAGTGCAGGGGGTAGTTATTCACCCCTCCACTTT
CDR3: CAISAGGSYSPLHF
D: TRBD1
J: TRBJ1-6
V: TRBV10-3
size: many

DNA: TGTGCCAGCAGCTTAGGGGCAGTAATCTATGGCTACACCTTC
CDR3: CASSLGAVIYGYTF
D: -
J: TRBJ1-2
V: TRBV11-2
size: -

DNA: TGTGCCAGCAGTTTAAGCGAGACCGACATTCAGTACTTC
CDR3: CASSLSETDIQYF
D: -
J: TRBJ2-4
V: TRBV6-5
size: many

DNA: TGTGCCAGCAGCGAACCGGGACAGACGGTTCCGTACTTC
CDR3: CASSEPGQTVPYF
D: TRBD1
J: TRBJ2-7
V: TRBV28
size: many

DNA: TGCGCCAGCAGCCCGACGGGGAACACTGAAGCTTTCTTT
CDR3: CASSPTGNTEAFF
D: -
J: TRBJ1-1
V: TRBV5-1
size: medium-sized

DNA: TGTGCCAGCAGTGACGACGTGGGATCCCTGGCTACGCAGTATTTT
CDR3: CASSDDVGSLATQYF
D: -
J: TRBJ2-3
V: TRBV6-4
size: many

DNA: TGTGCCAGCAGCTGGGCCGGGACTACATCCTACAATGAGCAGTTCTTC
CDR3: CASSWAGTTSYNEQFF
D: TRBD2
J: TRBJ2-1
V: TRBV7-9
size: many

DNA: TGTGCCAGCCGTCCAGGGACAGGGCGGCACCAGCATTTT
CDR3: CASRPGTGRHQHF
D: TRBD1
J: TRBJ1-5
V: TRBV27
size: -

DNA: TGTGCCAGCAGCCCTATTCGGGGTGGTGGCACTGAAGCTTTCTTT
CDR3: CASSPIRGGGTEAFF
D: -
J: TRBJ1-1
V: TRBV5-5
size: many

DNA: TGCAGTGCTAGTTCGCCTCTAAGGAGCACAGATACGCAGTATTTT
CDR3: CSASSPLRSTDTQYF
D: -
J: TRBJ2-3
V: TRBV20-1
size: -

DNA: TGCAGTGCCCTGGACCTGGAGGGCACTGAAGCTTTCTTT
CDR3: CSALDLEGTEAFF
D: -
J: TRBJ1-1
V: TRBV20-1
size: -

DNA: TGCAGTGCACTTGACAGGGCGGGTCATAGGTCAGATACGCAGTATTTT
CDR3: CSALDRAGHRSDTQYF
D: TRBD1
J: TRBJ2-3
V: TRBV20-1
size: -

DNA: TGTGCCAGCAGCTTCCTCCTGGGGGAGGGCCTAACCCCCTACGAGCAGCACTTC
CDR3: CASSFLLGEGLTPYEQHF
D: TRBD2
J: TRBJ2-7
V: TRBV11-2
size: -

DNA: TGTGCCAGCAGCCCGGGACTAGCGGGAGCGGACGACGAGCAGTACTTC
CDR3: CASSPGLAGADDEQYF
D: TRBD2
J: TRBJ2-7
V: TRBV9
size: many

DNA: TGCAGTGCTTCAACCGGTAACACCGTGGAGCTGTTTTTT
CDR3: CSASTGNTVELFF
D: -
J: TRBJ2-2
V: TRBV20-1
size: once

DNA: TGTGCCAGCAGGTCTCCGGGACAGGGGGGGACCCAGTACTTC
CDR3: CASRSPGQGGTQYF
D: TRBD1
J: TRBJ2-5
V: TRBV6-1
size: -

DNA: TGTGTCAGCAGGTCGCCGGGAAAAGGATATAATTCACCCCTCCACTTT
CDR3: CVSRSPGKGYNSPLHF
D: -
J: TRBJ1-6
V: TRBV2
size: -

DNA: TGTGCCAGCAGCCAAGCCGGGACACAAGCTTTCTTT
CDR3: CASSQAGTQAFF
D: -
J: TRBJ1-1
V: TRBV7-9
size: many

DNA: TGTGCCAGCAGCCCAGCGCTAGCGGGAGCCTACAATGAGCAGTTCTTC
CDR3: CASSPALAGAYNEQFF
D: TRBD2
J: TRBJ2-1
V: TRBV7-3
size: -

DNA: TGTGCCAGCAGCGTATGCGGTACAGGGGAAACCTCTGTGTACGAGCAGTACTTC
CDR3: CASSVCGTGETSVYEQYF
D: TRBD1
J: TRBJ2-7
V: TRBV9
size: once

DNA: TGTGCCAGCAGTTTATCTCAGGGCCGGGAGCAGTTCTTC
CDR3: CASSLSQGREQFF
D: -
J: TRBJ2-1
V: TRBV27
size: -

DNA: TGTTCCAGCAGTTACAGTGCTAGCGGAGGCTACGAGCAGTACTTC
CDR3: CSSSYSASGGYEQYF
D: TRBD2
J: TRBJ2-7
V: TRBV6-9
size: -

DNA: TGTGCCAGCAGTACTCGAGGGGCAAATGAAAAACTGTTTTTT
CDR3: CASSTRGANEKLFF
D: -
J: TRBJ1-4
V: TRBV12-3/TRBV12-4
size: many

DNA: TGTGCCAGCAGACACCCCGGCTACGAGCAGTACTTC
CDR3: CASRHPGYEQYF
D: -
J: TRBJ2-7
V: TRBV6-1
size: once

DNA: TGTGCCAGCAGACGAACCCTAACAGATACGCAGTATTTT
CDR3: CASRRTLTDTQYF
D: -
J: TRBJ2-3
V: TRBV2
size: many